Listed below are T cell receptor beta chains from one sample, sequenced in a study of metastatic and nonmetastatic thyroid tumors. TCRdb re-called the PCR reads via MiXCR. The data contain about 33,000 clones, about 10% of them singletons. Sequenced input: blood. These receptors originate from a female donor with papillary thyroid cancer or a benign thyroid nodule (not recorded which). Some clones in this sample may be carry-over from other donors' samples. Each CDR3 is given with its conserved first and last residue. Each record gives: clone size, V gene, J gene, CDR3 protein. Clone size is not always given. Where it is, it says once, few, many or a class for expanded clones.

>many|TRBV7-8|TRBJ2-2
CASSLRAYGELFF
>many|TRBV7-9|TRBJ1-6
CASRDSNSPLHF
>many|TRBV6-1|TRBJ2-3
CASSFGTSYTQYF
>many|TRBV7-2|TRBJ2-2
CASSLITFNTGELFF
>few|TRBV6-1|TRBJ1-1
CASRADRVSSEAFF
>many|TRBV5-1|TRBJ2-2
CASRGTGELFF
>many|TRBV11-2|TRBJ2-7
CASSLGNKAGTYEQYF
>few|TRBV6-1|TRBJ2-2
CASRTSGEGGELFF
>few|TRBV19|TRBJ1-5
CVSRTPGDRDWPQHF
>few|TRBV18|TRBJ1-4
CASSPVITTGNEKLFF
>-|TRBV27|TRBJ1-2
CASSLSPQGRRGYTF
>many|TRBV7-6|TRBJ2-2
CASSSHPPGQGHTGELFF
>-|TRBV27|TRBJ2-7
CASIGTSGRGYEQYF
>many|TRBV18|TRBJ1-4
CASSPNSGGDNEKLFF
>-|TRBV7-3|TRBJ2-2
CASSLNSGGSNTGELFF
>many|TRBV3-1|TRBJ2-2
CASSRWTASGLTNTGELFF
>few|TRBV5-1|TRBJ2-5
CASSFSGTSGETQYF
>many|TRBV19|TRBJ1-6
CASSNRDLNSPLHF
>many|TRBV6-7|TRBJ2-5
CASRTQGRERKTQYF
>many|TRBV4-2|TRBJ2-3
CASSQDWVQTDTQYF
>few|TRBV12-3/TRBV12-4|TRBJ2-6
CASRGNSGANVLTF
>many|TRBV5-6|TRBJ1-1
CASDFGDSNTEAFF
>many|TRBV5-1|TRBJ1-1
CASSSEPSRGMTEAFF
>many|TRBV28|TRBJ2-7
CASSFLASSYEQYF
>many|TRBV24-1|TRBJ2-3
CATLEGGTDTQYF
>many|TRBV29-1|TRBJ1-1
CSGGAGQNTEAFF
>many|TRBV20-1|TRBJ1-3
CSATRDRGPSSGNTIYF
>-|TRBV3-1|TRBJ2-1
CASSQDPSYNEQFF
>few|TRBV6-1|TRBJ2-3
CASNALGQGIDTQYF
>many|TRBV5-1|TRBJ2-1
CASSLASSGRGNEQFF
>many|TRBV7-6|TRBJ2-7
CASSSSGRWYEQYF
>many|TRBV27|TRBJ2-7
CASSPPGRYYEQYF
>-|TRBV7-2|TRBJ1-2
CASSDPAPIYGYTF
>many|TRBV3-1|TRBJ1-2
CASSQYAGSDYGYTF
>many|TRBV19|TRBJ2-1
CASSTELGVNEQFF
>-|TRBV9|TRBJ1-2
CASSAPNGYTF
>many|TRBV15|TRBJ2-1
CATRSIAGAYNEQFF
>-|TRBV27|TRBJ2-3
CASSYNGEWEYF
>many|TRBV7-6|TRBJ1-1
CASSLKGGVTEAFF
>many|TRBV10-3|TRBJ2-3
CLLTGVTDTQYF
>few|TRBV6-1|TRBJ2-5
CASSVLGTSGETQYF
>many|TRBV11-3|TRBJ2-2
CASSPLYRGPTGELFF
>many|TRBV7-9|TRBJ2-5
CASSLGTEETQYF
>many|TRBV19|TRBJ1-1
CASIRGEYTEAFF
>many|TRBV5-6|TRBJ2-7
CASSLGAGGNYEQYF